This T cell receptor beta chain was sequenced for a study of regulatory T cells in long-lasting Graves disease. Study-level results: Persistent disease favored TRBV28, TRBJ1-2 and TRBJ2-5. For persistent Graves' patients, TCR diversity was lower than for newly diagnosed ones.

Deletions cut 2 bases from V and 4 bases from J, with 5 bases between. The CDR3 loop spans 13 amino acids. Germline CDR1 reads SGHAT; CDR2 reads FQNNGV. The authors built TCR beta libraries using iRepertoire HTBI primers and Arm-PCR of CDR3 regions. TCRdb reprocessed the multiplex PCR reads via MiXCR and lists one record per CDR3 protein. The repertoire holds around 330,000 distinct CDR3 sequences, with 15% to 20% as singletons. This clonotype came up many times. Its antigen is still unknown. The time point is: newly diagnosed GD, antithyroid drugs for less than 3 months. Scientists built the TCR library using RNA that was extracted from PBMCs.

The chain combines TRBV11-2 with TRBJ2-2; D gene uncertain. The receptor's source is a female donor with Graves disease. Specimen: peripheral blood mononuclear cells (PBMCs), collected at new diagnosis, from a patient treated with antithyroid drugs. The CDR3 loop reads CASSLQRTGELFF. CDR3 DNA: TGTGCCAGCAGCTTACAGCGCACCGGGGAGCTGTTTTTT.